Listed below are T cell receptor beta chains from one sample, sequenced in a study of blood T cells in healthy people across ages. TCRdb recomputed calls from the 5' RACE reads with MiXCR, one row per CDR3 protein. The table has almost 1 million distinct CDR3 sequences, roughly 50% seen once. The sample consisted of blood. These receptor sequences come from a woman between 55 and 75 years old in good health. The CDR3 runs from the conserved cysteine through the conserved F or W.

j_gene: TRBJ1-2
v_gene: TRBV4-1
CDR3aa: CASSQTQGANYGYTF

j_gene: TRBJ2-7
v_gene: TRBV10-3
CDR3aa: CATTPLAGEGYEQYF

j_gene: TRBJ1-1
v_gene: TRBV4-3
CDR3aa: CASSLIRGPYTEAFF

j_gene: TRBJ2-5
v_gene: TRBV5-6
CDR3aa: CASSFLPLDWTQETQYF

j_gene: TRBJ2-2
v_gene: TRBV24-1
CDR3aa: CATSDPGSRTGELFF

j_gene: TRBJ1-1
v_gene: TRBV20-1
CDR3aa: CSAEGRSNTEAFF

j_gene: TRBJ1-4
v_gene: TRBV7-9
CDR3aa: CASSDRDSNEKLFF

j_gene: TRBJ2-1
v_gene: TRBV29-1
CDR3aa: CSGGQGAGNEQFF

j_gene: TRBJ2-5
v_gene: TRBV24-1
CDR3aa: CATSDSVGRQETQYF

j_gene: TRBJ2-1
v_gene: TRBV3-1
CDR3aa: CASSPLTLGVNEQFF

j_gene: TRBJ2-7
v_gene: TRBV20-1
CDR3aa: CSAGVSYEQYF

j_gene: TRBJ2-3
v_gene: TRBV15
CDR3aa: CATKQGAMADTQYF

j_gene: TRBJ2-7
v_gene: TRBV11-2
CDR3aa: CASSLVNVLENEQYF

j_gene: TRBJ1-2
v_gene: TRBV6-5
CDR3aa: CASHRMANYGYTF

j_gene: TRBJ2-6
v_gene: TRBV12-3/TRBV12-4
CDR3aa: CASSWRTAGANVLTF

j_gene: TRBJ2-3
v_gene: TRBV6-2/TRBV6-3
CDR3aa: CASSSLAGLQDTQYF

j_gene: NA
v_gene: TRBV4-2
CDR3aa: CASSQFPGPGKQETQYF

j_gene: TRBJ2-4
v_gene: TRBV6-4
CDR3aa: CASGRTALNIQYF

j_gene: TRBJ2-5
v_gene: TRBV25-1
CDR3aa: CASSDGTWLETQYF

j_gene: TRBJ2-4
v_gene: TRBV28
CDR3aa: CANPGDRFLSRAKNIQYF

j_gene: TRBJ2-1
v_gene: TRBV7-9
CDR3aa: CASSLEGRGQEFF

j_gene: TRBJ2-5
v_gene: TRBV29-1
CDR3aa: CSVGPETQYF

j_gene: TRBJ2-3
v_gene: TRBV6-2/TRBV6-3
CDR3aa: CASSPPSGWSTDTQYF

j_gene: TRBJ2-1
v_gene: TRBV29-1
CDR3aa: CSVEGFRLAGVYNEQFF

j_gene: TRBJ1-2
v_gene: TRBV29-1
CDR3aa: CSVVGGGVYGYTF